This T cell receptor (beta chain) was captured by sequencing in a study of T cell repertoires in cytomegalovirus infection. For the study at large: Through public TCR beta signatures, both CMV infection and matching HLA type were indicated. Points from the study as a whole: HLA-C-restricted CMV-specific TCR beta clonotypes were dominant in the ex vivo response.

Each CDR3 protein is one row after TCRdb ran MiXCR on the reads. The sample includes some 250,000 distinct CDR3 sequences, approximately 9% of them seen just once. The V and J ends lost 4 bases and 7 bases respectively, with 11 bases between them. This CDR3 is 13 amino acids long. Germline assignment: CDR1 SGHTA and CDR2 FQGNSA. This clonotype was seen ten or more times. Its specificity is unknown. This sequence originates from a human donor in good health (CMV status not recorded). Some clones in this sample may be carry-over from other donors' samples. Sequenced input: PBMCs. The chain uses TRBV7-2 and TRBJ1-3, with D hard to call. The CDR3 sequence: CASSSPVTNTIYF. In DNA form, the CDR3 reads TGTGCCAGCAGCTCCCCGGTTACTAACACCATATATTTT. Based on the CDR3 plus reference TRBV7-2 and TRBJ1-3, the full variable domain is GAGVSQSPSNKVTEKGKDVELRCDPISGHTALYWYRQSLGQGLEFLIYFQGNSAPDKSGLPSDRFSAERTGGSVSTLTIQRTQQEDSAVYLCASSSPVTNTIYFGEGSWLTVV.